This T cell receptor beta chain appears in the sequencing data of a study of breast tumors, draining lymph nodes, adjacent tissues. Many counts were recorded for this clonotype. Antigen specificity is unknown. Study-level points and caveats: Tumor and nontumor repertoires were significantly more similar in luminal-like than in basal-like breast cancer. That most tumor T cells come from lymph nodes remained unproven. Compared with lymph nodes, tumors were less diverse; compared with nontumor tissue, more.

MiXCR, applied by TCRdb to the multiplex PCR reads, yields one record per CDR3 protein. The sample yields around 100,000 distinct CDR3 sequences, around 21% seen once. Axillary draining lymph nodes of breast cancer patients supplied the node samples. The sequence derives from a female donor with breast cancer. Some clones in this sample may be carry-over from other donors' samples. Sequencing was carried out using axillary lymph node tissue.

CDR3 residues: CSATPLELNTDTQYF. CDR3 nucleotide sequence: TGCAGTGCCACCCCCCTGGAACTGAACACAGATACGCAGTATTTT. The chain links TRBV20-1 to TRBJ2-3; no definite D call. This CDR3 is built from 15 residues. Germline CDR1 reads DFQATT; CDR2 reads SNEGSKA (reference sequence). The ends were cut back, 6 bases at V and 2 bases at J, with 18 bases in the middle.